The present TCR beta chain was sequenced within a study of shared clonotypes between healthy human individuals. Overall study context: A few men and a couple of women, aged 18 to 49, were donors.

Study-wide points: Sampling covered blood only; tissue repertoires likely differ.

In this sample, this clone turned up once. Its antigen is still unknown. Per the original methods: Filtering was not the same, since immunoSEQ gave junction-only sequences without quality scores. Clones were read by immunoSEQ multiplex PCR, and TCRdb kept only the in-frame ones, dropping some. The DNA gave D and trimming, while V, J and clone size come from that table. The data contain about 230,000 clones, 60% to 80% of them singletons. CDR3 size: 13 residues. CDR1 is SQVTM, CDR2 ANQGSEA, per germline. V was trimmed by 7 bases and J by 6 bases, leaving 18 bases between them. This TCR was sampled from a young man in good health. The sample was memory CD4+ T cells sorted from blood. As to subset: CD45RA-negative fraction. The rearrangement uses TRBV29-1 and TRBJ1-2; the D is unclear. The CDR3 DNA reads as TGCAGCGCGGACCGGGGTAGAACTCATGGCTACACCTTC. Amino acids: CSADRGRTHGYTF. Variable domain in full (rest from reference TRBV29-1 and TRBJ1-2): SAVISQKPSRDICQRGTSLTIQCQVDSQVTMMFWYRQQPGQSLTLIATANQGSEATYESGFVIDKFPISRPNLTFSTLTVSNMSPEDSSIYLCSADRGRTHGYTFGSGTRLTVV.